The source of this TCR beta chain is a study of T cell changes during pregnancy in multiple sclerosis. Clones were sequenced by immunoSEQ multiplex PCR, and TCRdb holds only the in-frame ones, with some missing. This table holds 25,000 to 30,000 clones, 89% found once. The V gene's germline CDR1 is SGHNT and CDR2 YYREEE (reference sequence). The V end was cut by 1 base, the J end by 14 bases, with 10 bases between. CDR3 length: 11 amino acids. This specimen consisted of CD8+ T cells from peripheral blood mononuclear cells, obtained in the second trimester of pregnancy. The chain has TRBV5-4 and TRBJ2-1, with a weak D call TRBD2 (6 bases). The receptor comes from a female donor with multiple sclerosis, enrolled in a pregnancy study. This CDR3 is CASSLSSAEFF. CDR3 DNA sequence: TGTGCCAGCAGCTTGTCTAGCGCGGAGTTCTTC.